The next 16 T cell receptor beta chains were all read from a single sample in a study of beta chain features in type 1 diabetes. Whole-study findings and limits: Patients with Type 1 diabetes showed moderately but significantly shorter TCRB CDR3s in all four CD4+ subsets.

No antigen is known for these receptors. Expressed TCRB transcripts got sequenced, as all isolated RNA was reverse transcribed. Method: immunoSEQ multiplex PCR; TCRdb's copy keeps in-frame clones and lacks some. The sample consists of about 650,000 clones, around 12% of them appearing once. Source material: naive CD4+ T cells from blood. These receptors were collected from a man aged 30 to 45 with type 1 diabetes.

CDR3 protein: CASSLDPGPPGNIQYF. The CDR3 nucleotides read TGTGCCAGCAGCTTAGATCCGGGACCCCCGGGGAACATTCAGTACTTC. V usage is TRBV11-2 and J usage is TRBJ2-4, with D perhaps being TRBD1 or TRBD2 (5 bases each). Looked up from germline, CDR1 is SGHAT and CDR2 is FQNNGV. This CDR3 has 16 amino acids. V lost 0 bases to trimming and J lost 7 bases, with 16 bases between them.

The chain joins TRBV28 to TRBJ2-7; 9 bases match TRBD1. This CDR3 has 15 residues. The V gene's germline CDR1 is MDHEN and CDR2 SYDVKM. V lost 4 bases, J lost 5 bases, and 9 bases stayed unmatched. The CDR3 is CASSSAGQGGDEQYF. The CDR3, as DNA: TGTGCCAGCAGTTCCGCGGGACAGGGAGGTGACGAGCAGTACTTC. The full variable domain, completed using reference TRBV28 and TRBJ2-7, is DVKVTQSSRYLVKRTGEKVFLECVQDMDHENMFWYRQDPGLGLRLIYFSYDVKMKEKGDIPEGYSVSREKKERFSLILESASTNQTSMYLCASSSAGQGGDEQYFGPGTRLTVT.

The gene calls are TRBV7-9 and TRBJ2-2, with 11 bases that match TRBD2. The length of the CDR3 is 17 residues. V was clipped by 7 bases and J by 4 bases; unmatched bases: 11. Germline V lookup: CDR1 SEHNR, CDR2 FQNEAQ (reference sequence). Written as DNA, the CDR3 is TGTGCCAGCACCCCGCCGGTAGCGGGGGGGAGCACCGGGGAGCTGTTTTTT. It yields the protein CASTPPVAGGSTGELFF.

This clone was counted a few times. The chain combines TRBV27 with TRBJ1-2, with a possible D match to TRBD1 (5 bases). Looked up from germline, CDR1 is MNHEY and CDR2 is SMNVEV (reference sequence). The V gene lost 5 bases and the J gene lost 4 bases, with 14 bases spanning the gap. This CDR3 contains 14 residues. CDR3 in amino acids: CASSPRQSLYGYTF. DNA of the CDR3: TGTGCCAGCAGTCCACGACAGTCCCTCTATGGCTACACCTTC.

The rearrangement joins TRBV6-5 to TRBJ1-6; TRBD1 matches at 8 bases. The CDR3 consists of 15 residues. Germline values: CDR1 MNHEY, CDR2 SVGAGI. Unmatched junction bases numbered 8, after V lost 7 bases and J lost 6 bases. The CDR3 sequence: CASTHRGVPNSPLHF. DNA for the CDR3: TGTGCCAGCACCCACAGGGGGGTACCTAATTCACCCCTCCACTTT.

There are a few counts of this clone. The chain has TRBV11-2 and TRBJ1-6; D remains ambiguous. This CDR3 comprises 15 residues. Germline-derived CDR1 and CDR2 are SGHAT and FQNNGV. V was trimmed by 3 bases and J by 9 bases, leaving 15 bases between them. CDR3 sequence (DNA): TGTGCCAGCAGCTTCACAGACCGTCAAATTTCACCCCTCCACTTT. The encoded protein is CASSFTDRQISPLHF.

The chain uses TRBV10-3 and TRBJ2-2, with 10 positions matching TRBD1. Germline V gene sequence: CDR1 ENHRY, CDR2 SYGVKD. The ends lost 11 bases at V and 2 bases at J; junction bases unmatched: 11. This CDR3 is built from 16 residues. CDR3 sequence reads: CAASGTGASNTGELFF. The CDR3 nucleotides are TGTGCCGCGTCCGGGACAGGGGCTTCAAACACCGGGGAGCTGTTTTTT.

V and J are TRBV5-4 and TRBJ2-2, with D possibly matching TRBD1 (6 bases). The CDR3 runs 15 residues. The V end lost 3 bases, the J end lost 1 base, and 10 bases lay between the germline ends. Germline V CDR1 and CDR2: SGHNT, YYREEE (reference sequence). The CDR3 loop is CASSYGQKNTGELFF. Here the CDR3 DNA reads TGTGCCAGCAGCTACGGACAGAAGAACACCGGGGAGCTGTTTTTT.

This clone was found a few times. V is TRBV5-6 and J is TRBJ2-4; 7 nucleotides line up with TRBD2. The V and J ends lost 0 bases and 0 bases, in that order; junction bases with no gene match: 9. The CDR3 is 18 amino acids. Germline-derived CDR1 and CDR2 are SGHDT and YYEEEE. The CDR3 reads CASSLVVTSLGAKNIQYF. Written as DNA, the CDR3 is TGTGCCAGCAGCTTGGTTGTGACTAGCTTAGGAGCCAAAAACATTCAGTACTTC.

Of note for this clone: Other DNA sequences in the sample encode the same CDR3. The rearrangement joins TRBV18 to TRBJ1-5; 8 bases line up with TRBD1. Germline V gene data show CDR1 as KGHSH and CDR2 as LQKENI. CDR3 size: 14 residues. V shed 6 bases, J shed 1 base, and the junction held 2 bases outside the gene matches. Here the CDR3 DNA reads TGTGCCAGCTCGGGGACAGGCAGCAATCAGCCCCAGCATTTT. Translating it yields CASSGTGSNQPQHF.

The V call is TRBV19, the J call TRBJ1-6; 8 nucleotides agree with TRBD1. The V and J ends lost 4 bases and 14 bases, in that order; junction bases with no gene match: 13. CDR1 and CDR2 (germline): LNHDA, SQIVND (reference sequence). This CDR3 region has 15 residues. Written as DNA, the CDR3 is TGTGCCAGTAGTAGACAACGGGACAGGACTTCGGCCCTCCACTTT. Amino acid sequence: CASSRQRDRTSALHF.

The chain couples TRBV4-3 to TRBJ1-2; 9 bases match TRBD1. The CDR3 is 13 residues long. Germline-derived CDR1 and CDR2 are LGHNA and YSLEER. Trimming took 4 bases from V and 6 from J; bases not matched to a gene: 3. In DNA, the CDR3 is TGCGCCAGCAGCCGGACAGGGGTGGATGGCTACACCTTC. Its protein product is CASSRTGVDGYTF.

This chain links TRBV11-2 with TRBJ2-7; TRBD1 agrees at 9 bases. The CDR3 is made up of 14 amino acids. CDR1 and CDR2 (germline): SGHAT, FQNNGV. The ends lost 4 bases at V and 3 bases at J; junction bases unmatched: 4. The chain's CDR3 is CASSSGQGIYEQYF. CDR3 DNA sequence: TGTGCCAGCAGCTCGGGACAGGGAATCTACGAGCAGTACTTC.

This clone has more than one count but fewer than ten. The CDR3 region has the DNA TGTGCCAGCAGCGTAGGGGGTGTTGCCTCACCCCTCCACTTT. Encoded protein: CASSVGGVASPLHF. The V and J genes are TRBV9 and TRBJ1-6; D unclear. Germline CDR1 and CDR2: SGDLS and YYNGEE. CDR3 length equals 14 residues. V lost 0 bases to trimming and J lost 10 bases, with 11 bases between them.

This clone was seen only a few times. CDR3: CSVGQGPEDYEQYF. Here the CDR3 DNA reads TGCAGCGTCGGACAGGGGCCGGAGGATTACGAGCAGTACTTC. This chain connects TRBV29-1 to TRBJ2-7, with TRBD1 identical over 9 bases. Trimming took 6 bases from V and 4 from J; bases not matched to a gene: 10. Germline loops: CDR1 SQVTM, CDR2 ANQGSEA. The CDR3 has 14 residues.

J is TRBJ2-1 and V is TRBV28; D is uncertain. Trimming shortened V by 3 bases and J by 6 bases, and 6 bases separated the two germline ends. CDR3 size: 12 residues. The germline CDR1 and CDR2 sequences are MDHEN and SYDVKM. As DNA, the CDR3 is TGTGCCAGCAGTTTGGACCGCAATGAGCAGTTCTTC. Translated, it gives CASSLDRNEQFF.